This T cell receptor beta chain was obtained from a study of blood T cell repertoires in COVID-19. Study-wide context: Samples came from the United States, Italy and Spain, spanning acute and convalescent COVID-19. Sample material is recorded as cDNA or gDNA derived from T cells, B-cell-depleted T cells, or PBMCs.

In its sample, this clone was seen once. In the original analysis: For nucleated cells, counts were estimated from reference gene primer amplification. The repertoire was sequenced with immunoSEQ multiplex PCR; TCRdb's copy has only in-frame clones and lacks some. V and J calls and clone size are as listed in that table; D and trimming were resolved from the DNA. The table lists 110,000 or so clones, 65% to 85% of them singletons. Sequencing was carried out using peripheral blood. The receptor was isolated from a man aged 45-60 years with acute or convalescent COVID-19.

In nucleotides, the CDR3 is TGTGCCAGCAGTCCCACGGACAGGGGAGGGAATCAGCCCCAGCATTTT. It is translated as CASSPTDRGGNQPQHF. The chain joins TRBV27 to TRBJ1-5; 9 bases map to TRBD1. The CDR3 runs 16 residues. V was pared by 5 bases and J by 4 bases, with 9 bases of the junction left unmatched. The germline CDR1 and CDR2 sequences are MNHEY and SMNVEV (reference sequence).